A selection of T cell receptor beta chains follows, all from one sample in a study of T-cell memory formation after mild COVID-19. TCRdb re-derived calls from the 5' RACE reads in MiXCR, one entry per CDR3 protein. The data contain 200,000 to 250,000 distinct CDR3 sequences, around 17% of them seen just once; the ten biggest clones take up 3.5% to 4%. Sequenced material: PBMCs or a T cell subset sorted from them (not recorded which). The receptors shown here come from a man aged 18 to 30 who had mild COVID-19 (a few samples of this study predate the infection). Cell type and time point are not known. The CDR3 runs from the conserved cysteine through the conserved F or W. A D gene is named only where the DNA matches it firmly. Clone size is not always given. Where it is, it says once, few, many or a class for expanded clones.

>TRBJ2-5|NA|few|TRBV29-1
CSVGPGPQETQYF
TGCAGCGTTGGGCCTGGCCCTCAAGAGACCCAGTACTTC
>TRBJ1-6|NA|few|TRBV12-3/TRBV12-4
CASIQQRGSPLHF
TGTGCCAGCATCCAGCAGAGAGGTTCACCCCTCCACTTT
>TRBJ1-1|TRBD1|few|TRBV2
CASSFDRGWTEAFF
TGTGCCAGCAGTTTTGACAGGGGATGGACTGAAGCTTTCTTT
>TRBJ1-4|TRBD1|many|TRBV5-6
CASSSPGTGSEKLFF
TGTGCCAGCAGCTCACCCGGGACAGGGTCTGAAAAACTGTTTTTT
>TRBJ2-1|TRBD2|few|TRBV30
CAWSLSGLADNEQFF
TGTGCCTGGAGTCTCTCGGGACTAGCAGACAATGAGCAGTTCTTC
>TRBJ1-2|NA|NA|TRBV7-8
CASSLEGPTYGYTF
TGTGCCAGCAGCTTAGAGGGGCCCACCTATGGCTACACCTTC
>TRBJ2-7|NA|NA|TRBV20-1
CSASSRGYEQYF
TGCAGTGCTAGTAGCCGGGGCTACGAGCAGTACTTC
>TRBJ2-6|TRBD1|few|TRBV6-5
CASKRTGGSGANVLTF
TGTGCCAGCAAGCGGACAGGAGGCTCTGGGGCCAACGTCCTGACTTTC
>TRBJ2-5|NA|few|TRBV5-6
CASSLRSEETQYF
TGTGCCAGCAGCTTGCGGTCTGAAGAGACCCAGTACTTC
>TRBJ1-1|NA|few|TRBV7-2
CASSLVGGGSTEAFF
TGTGCCAGCAGCTTAGTGGGTGGGGGCAGCACTGAAGCTTTCTTT
>TRBJ1-4|NA|NA|TRBV20-1
CSARIAPLKLFF
TGCAGTGCTAGAATAGCCCCCTTAAAACTGTTTTTT
>TRBJ1-3|NA|NA|TRBV19
CASTGRVKGSSGNTIYF
TGTGCCAGTACTGGCAGGGTAAAAGGGAGCTCTGGAAACACCATATATTTT
>TRBJ1-1|TRBD1|many|TRBV5-5
CASSLEGQGVANTEAFF
TGTGCCAGCAGCTTGGAAGGACAGGGGGTTGCGAACACTGAAGCTTTCTTT
>TRBJ2-5|TRBD2|NA|TRBV6-2/TRBV6-3
CASSPLGTSGGQETQYF
TGTGCCAGCAGCCCGCTCGGGACTAGCGGGGGCCAAGAGACCCAGTACTTC
>TRBJ1-2|NA|few|TRBV30
CAWSVTSLGNYGYTF
TGTGCCTGGAGTGTTACGTCTTTGGGGAACTATGGCTACACCTTC
>TRBJ2-2|TRBD2|NA|TRBV12-3/TRBV12-4
CASSPTSGGIAGELFF
TGTGCCAGCAGTCCTACTAGCGGGGGGATCGCCGGGGAGCTGTTTTTT
>TRBJ2-4|NA|many|TRBV24-1
CATSDPQTGSGENIQYF
TGTGCCACCAGTGATCCACAAACAGGGAGCGGGGAAAACATTCAGTACTTC
>TRBJ2-7|TRBD1|few|TRBV10-3
CAIKPGQGANEQYF
TGTGCCATCAAGCCGGGACAGGGGGCAAACGAGCAGTACTTC
>TRBJ1-5|NA|NA|TRBV29-1
CSGSEGPQHF
TGCAGCGGCTCCGAAGGGCCCCAGCATTTT
>TRBJ2-6|NA|few|TRBV7-8
CASSPGPGLLSGANVLTF
TGTGCCAGCAGCCCGGGACCGGGACTCCTATCTGGGGCCAACGTCCTGACTTTC
>TRBJ2-1|NA|NA|TRBV7-9
CASSRQAAYNEQFF
TGTGCCAGCAGCCGACAGGCAGCCTACAATGAGCAGTTCTTC
>TRBJ1-1|NA|NA|TRBV5-1
CASSLWKEGEAFF
TGCGCCAGCAGCTTGTGGAAGGAAGGGGAAGCTTTCTTT
>TRBJ2-5|NA|few|TRBV6-1
CASSEAGLRQETQYF
TGTGCCAGCAGTGAAGCGGGACTGCGCCAAGAGACCCAGTACTTC
>TRBJ1-1|NA|few|TRBV6-1
CASSEIMNTEAFF
TGTGCCAGCAGTGAAATAATGAACACTGAAGCTTTCTTT
>TRBJ2-2|TRBD2|few|TRBV4-1
CASSPRLAGGRTTGELFF
TGCGCCAGCAGCCCCAGACTAGCGGGGGGGCGGACCACCGGGGAGCTGTTTTTT
>TRBJ2-2|NA|NA|TRBV7-8
CASSAEGAAATGELFF
TGTGCCAGCAGCGCGGAGGGGGCCGCGGCCACCGGGGAGCTGTTTTTT
>TRBJ1-2|NA|few|TRBV6-5
CASSYSYAPSNYGYTF
TGTGCCAGCAGTTACTCGTATGCTCCCTCTAACTATGGCTACACCTTC
>TRBJ2-1|NA|few|TRBV15
CATSRDEGWEQFF
TGTGCCACCAGCAGAGATGAAGGGTGGGAGCAGTTCTTC
>TRBJ2-2|NA|few|TRBV30
CAWIQTNTGELFF
TGTGCCTGGATTCAGACGAACACCGGGGAGCTGTTTTTT
>TRBJ2-5|TRBD1|few|TRBV4-3
CASSQDPRGSETQYF
TGCGCCAGCAGCCAAGATCCCAGGGGGAGTGAGACCCAGTACTTC
>TRBJ2-7|NA|few|TRBV4-1
CASSQGGQTSYEQYF
TGCGCCAGCAGCCAAGGGGGGCAGACCTCCTACGAGCAGTACTTC
>TRBJ2-3|TRBD1|few|TRBV12-3/TRBV12-4
CASILTGGRDTQYF
TGTGCCAGCATCCTGACAGGGGGCCGGGATACGCAGTATTTT